Sequencing of this T cell receptor (beta chain) was carried out in a study of blood T cells in healthy people across ages. The authors ran a second PCR of 7 to 11 cycles using a sample-barcoded 5' primer and a J-beta primer mix. Samples each returned at least 3 million CDR3-containing paired-end reads. TCRdb processed the 5' RACE reads anew with MiXCR; each CDR3 protein has one entry. The repertoire holds about 830,000 distinct CDR3 sequences, with around 68% as singletons. Per sample, a minimum of 6.5 million PBMCs were isolated. Study results and caveats: Greater diversity and more naive CD4+ cells were seen in long-lived donors than in aged donors.

Details on this clonotype: The target antigen is unknown.

The germline gives CDR1 SQVTM, CDR2 ANQGSEA. Deletions cut 4 bases from V and 5 bases from J, with 7 bases between. CDR3 length: 11 amino acids. The sequencing sample was made of blood. The receptor comes from a man aged 25-45 years in good health. The chain uses TRBV29-1 and TRBJ2-3; the D is unclear. The CDR3 spells CSVAGLDTQYF. In DNA form, the CDR3 reads TGCAGCGTTGCGGGTCTAGATACGCAGTATTTT.